Given below is one T cell receptor (beta chain) in context. Its cognate antigen is unknown. This sample was included in a study of tumor and adjacent non-tumor tissue in lung cancer. About the study: Stage I to III disease affected approximately 11 men and 5 women aged about 31 to 80. The study, taken as a whole, reports: Tumor repertoires had a smaller top 100 clone share than normal lung. Significantly higher TCR diversity was found in tumor than normal lung. Shorter survival was associated with higher TCR diversity in tumors.

This sample's RNA came from whole unsorted tissue. More than 3 cm separated this lung sample from the edge of the tumor. TCRbeta libraries were built with three rounds of nested PCR, modified from ARM-PCR. TCRdb recomputed calls from the multiplex PCR reads with MiXCR, one row per CDR3 protein. Of approximately 68,000 distinct CDR3 sequences in the sample, more than 75% were seen once. The germline V gene has CDR1 SGHAT and CDR2 FQNNGV. The CDR3 extends over 18 amino acids. V was pared by 3 bases and J by 10 bases, with 22 bases of the junction left unmatched. The chain uses TRBV11-2 and TRBJ2-3; 7 positions agree with TRBD2. Sample: distant non-tumor lung tissue. This TCR was recovered from a man in his sixties with non-small cell lung cancer. CDR3 nucleotides: TGTGCCAGCAGCTTTGACCCGAGCGGGACTCGGAGCACATATGCGCAGTATTTT. Translating gives CASSFDPSGTRSTYAQYF.